Listed below are T cell receptor beta chains from one sample, sequenced in a study of blood T cell repertoires in COVID-19. Method: immunoSEQ multiplex PCR; TCRdb's copy keeps in-frame clones and lacks some. The data contain around 160,000 clones, approximately 80% of them seen just once; the ten biggest clones take up approximately 2.7%. What was sequenced was peripheral blood. The origin of the receptors is a woman in her 40s with active or convalescent COVID-19. CDR3s include the opening cysteine and the closing phenylalanine or tryptophan. The D gene is left open where the match is weak.

>TRBD1|TRBJ1-1|TRBV18
TGTGCCAGCTCTCTGACGCTGGGGACAGCGAACACTGAAGCTTTCTTT
CASSLTLGTANTEAFF
>TRBD1|TRBJ2-5|TRBV5-1
TGCGCCAGCAGCCTCCTGGGACAGGGGGCGACCGGCCAGTACTTC
CASSLLGQGATGQYF
>TRBD2|TRBJ2-3|TRBV9
TGTGCCAGCGGGGGAGGGCCAGGCACAGATACGCAGTATTTT
CASGGGPGTDTQYF
>TRBD1|TRBJ1-2|TRBV18
TGTGCCAGCTCACCCGGGGGACAGGAGTCTAACTATGGCTACACCTTC
CASSPGGQESNYGYTF
>TRBD2|TRBJ2-2|TRBV9
TGTGCCAGCAGCGTGACAGCGGGGGCGAACACCGGGGAGCTGTTTTTT
CASSVTAGANTGELFF
>.|TRBJ2-5|TRBV20-1
TGCAGTGCTAGTTTGCCGGGTCAAGAGACCCAGTACTTC
CSASLPGQETQYF
>.|TRBJ2-1|TRBV27
TGTGCCAGCAGTTCAAGACTGACGTCCAATGAGCAGTTCTTC
CASSSRLTSNEQFF
>.|TRBJ1-6|TRBV4-1
TGCGCCAGCAGCCAAGGAGGAGGAGGTGGCTATAATTCACCCCTCCACTTT
CASSQGGGGGYNSPLHF
>.|TRBJ1-5|TRBV28
TGTGCCAGCAGTCCCTCGGGGGGCGGCAATCAGCCCCAGCATTTT
CASSPSGGGNQPQHF
>TRBD1|TRBJ1-4|TRBV5-1
TGCGCCAGCAGCTTGGTGACAGGGGGGGAAAAACTGTTTTTT
CASSLVTGGEKLFF
>.|TRBJ2-3|TRBV9
TGTGCCAGCAGCCGGAGGCCAGATACGCAGTATTTT
CASSRRPDTQYF
>TRBD1|TRBJ2-2|TRBV7-9
TGTGCCAGCAGCTTAGCCGGGACAGGGGCGAACACCGGGGAGCTGTTTTTT
CASSLAGTGANTGELFF
>.|TRBJ1-2|TRBV7-9
TGTGCCAGCAGCTTAGAGCAGGGCCCCTGGCGCGGCACCTTC
CASSLEQGPWRGTF
>.|TRBJ2-3|TRBV19
TGTGCCAGTAGTATCGGCGGGGGCACAGATACGCAGTATTTT
CASSIGGGTDTQYF
>TRBD1|TRBJ2-1|TRBV15
TGTGCCACCAGCAGAGGCCCACCGGGACAGGGTGGTCATGAGCAGTTCTTC
CATSRGPPGQGGHEQFF
>TRBD2|TRBJ2-1|TRBV28
TGTGCCAGCAGCTCCGATAAGCCGGGACTAGCGACCAATGAGCAGTTCTTC
CASSSDKPGLATNEQFF
>TRBD2|TRBJ2-3|TRBV7-2
TGTGCCAGCAGAAATCCGGGACTAGCGGGATGGTCCACAGATACGCAGTATTTT
CASRNPGLAGWSTDTQYF
>.|TRBJ2-7|TRBV11-2
TGTGCCAGCAGCCACCGCCAGAGGGGGGGCAACTACGAGCAGTACTTC
CASSHRQRGGNYEQYF
>TRBD2|TRBJ2-7|TRBV7-2
TGTGCCAGCAGCTTCTTGGTCGGTAGCGGGAGATCATACGAGCAGTACTTC
CASSFLVGSGRSYEQYF